The count of the clone carrying this T cell receptor (beta chain) is one. Reverse transcription of roughly 0.45 to 1 ug RNA used random hexamers. MiXCR, run by TCRdb on the immunoSEQ multiplex PCR reads, gives a single entry per CDR3 protein. Here the sample spans about 300,000 distinct CDR3 sequences, approximately 89% being singletons. The entry originates in a study of CD8 T cells in Susac syndrome. Germline CDR1 and CDR2: SGHDT and YYEEEE. The CDR3 loop spans 14 amino acids. V shed 4 bases and J 3 bases; nucleotides not matched to a gene: 4. This clonotype was sampled from a human donor with multiple sclerosis. Sequenced input: CD8+ T cells from PBMCs. This chain connects TRBV5-6 to TRBJ2-5; 9 bases are a match to TRBD1. CDR3 nucleotide sequence: TGTGCCAGCAGCGTCCGGGACAGGGAAGAGACCCAGTACTTC. Translation gives CASSVRDREETQYF.